This T cell receptor beta chain derives from a study of Tregs in tolerant kidney transplant recipients. Study-level points and caveats: Findings come from small patient numbers and require larger validation. In tolerant patients, donor-specific Tregs outgrew total Tregs, suggesting antigen-driven expansion.

For this clone: The antigen is unknown.

CDR1 SGHTA and CDR2 FQGNSA come from the germline V gene. The CDR3 length is 16 residues. Unmatched junction bases numbered 15, after V lost 5 bases and J lost 7 bases. Repertoires were generated with immunoSEQ multiplex PCR, while TCRdb's copy carries only in-frame clones and drops some. The repertoire has over 50,000 clones, roughly 85% of them found once; the top ten carry around 2.3%. The receptor comes from a human donor who received a combined kidney and bone marrow transplant. Sequenced material: Tregs from blood, taken before the transplant. The V and J genes are TRBV7-2 and TRBJ2-3; 7 bases map to TRBD2. The CDR3 is CASSPELAIGANTQYF. The CDR3 nucleotides read TGTGCCAGCAGCCCGGAACTAGCGATCGGGGCCAATACGCAGTATTTT.